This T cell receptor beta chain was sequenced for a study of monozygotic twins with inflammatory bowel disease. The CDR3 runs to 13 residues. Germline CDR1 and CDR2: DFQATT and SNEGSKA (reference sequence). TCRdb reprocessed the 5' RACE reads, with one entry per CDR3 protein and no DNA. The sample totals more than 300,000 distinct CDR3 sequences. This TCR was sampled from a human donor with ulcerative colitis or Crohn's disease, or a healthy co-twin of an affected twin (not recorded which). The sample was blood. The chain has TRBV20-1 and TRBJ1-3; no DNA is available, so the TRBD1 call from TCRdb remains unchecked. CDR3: CSALRDRRNTIYF.